The 9 T cell receptor beta chains listed next were all sequenced from one sample in a study of the immune and genomic landscape of osteosarcoma. The method was immunoSEQ multiplex PCR; TCRdb's version includes in-frame clones alone and lacks a portion of them. This table holds approximately 4,600 clones, 60% to 80% found once. Poor-prognosis osteosarcoma patients supplied post-treatment primary, local recurrence and metastasis tumor specimens. What was sequenced was osteosarcoma tumor tissue from the femur. The receptors originated from a human donor with osteosarcoma.

This chain joins TRBV19 and TRBJ1-5, with D perhaps TRBD1 (5 bases). Germline V lookup: CDR1 LNHDA, CDR2 SQIVND (reference sequence). The CDR3 loop spans 18 amino acids. Trimming cost V 0 bases and J 2 bases, with 17 bases left between them. The CDR3: CASSIDNRMVIGNQPQHF. The DNA for the CDR3 is TGTGCCAGTAGTATAGACAACAGGATGGTGATAGGCAATCAGCCCCAGCATTTT.

The chain couples TRBV28 to TRBJ2-1, with 7 positions matching TRBD2. The V gene end was trimmed by 8 bases and the J gene end by 8 bases; junction bases not matched to a gene: 9. CDR1 and CDR2 (germline): MDHEN, SYDVKM. The CDR3 sequence is 13 residues long. The CDR3, as DNA: TGTGCCAGCGTGGCGGGAGCCCCGCATGAGCAGTTCTTC. Its protein is CASVAGAPHEQFF.

The chain couples TRBV4-3 to TRBJ2-3; 8 bases are shared with TRBD2. This CDR3 has 18 residues. V lost 0 bases, J lost 0 bases, and 8 bases stayed unmatched. Germline V gives CDR1 LGHNA, CDR2 YSLEER. CDR3 amino acids: CASSQEVSGSSSTDTQYF. CDR3 nucleotide sequence: TGCGCCAGCAGCCAAGAGGTGAGCGGGAGCTCTAGCACAGATACGCAGTATTTT.

The chain carries TRBV19 and TRBJ2-3, with 11 bases lining up with TRBD2. The V gene end was trimmed by 5 bases and the J gene end by 0 bases; junction bases not matched to a gene: 10. Germline-derived CDR1 and CDR2 are LNHDA and SQIVND (reference sequence). This CDR3 spans 18 amino acids. The CDR3 bases are TGTGCCAGTAGTGGTGGGACTAGCGGAACTCCTAGCACAGATACGCAGTATTTT. Translation: CASSGGTSGTPSTDTQYF.

This clone showed up just once. The chain has TRBV9 and TRBJ2-2; 11 nucleotides agree with TRBD2. The V gene's germline CDR1 is SGDLS and CDR2 YYNGEE. The V gene end was trimmed by 7 bases and the J gene end by 6 bases; junction bases not matched to a gene: 8. This CDR3 is 15 amino acids long. CDR3 in amino acids: CASRPGTSGAGELFF. The CDR3 DNA reads as TGTGCCAGCCGACCCGGGACTAGCGGAGCCGGGGAGCTGTTTTTT.

The rearrangement uses TRBV7-2 and TRBJ1-5; D is possibly TRBD1 (6 bases). CDR3 length: 16 residues. V gave up 1 base and J gave up 7 bases, with 17 bases separating them. Looked up from germline, CDR1 is SGHTA and CDR2 is FQGNSA. CDR3 DNA: TGTGCCAGCAGCTTAGGGGTCGACAGGCTAAGACAGCCCCAGCATTTT. Its protein product is CASSLGVDRLRQPQHF.

The rearrangement links TRBV5-1 to TRBJ1-5, with 7 bases aligning to TRBD1. CDR3 size: 15 residues. Trimming cost V 0 bases and J 8 bases; bases outside gene matches: 8. Looked up from germline, CDR1 is SGHRS and CDR2 is YFSETQ. The CDR3 DNA follows: TGCGCCAGCAGCTTGGGACAGGGAGCGTTCGAGCCCCAGCATTTT. This encodes CASSLGQGAFEPQHF. Full variable domain (rest looked up from reference TRBV5-1 and TRBJ1-5): KAGVTQTPRYLIKTRGQQVTLSCSPISGHRSVSWYQQTPGQGLQFLFEYFSETQRNKGNFPGRFSGRQFSNSRSEMNVSTLELGDSALYLCASSLGQGAFEPQHFGDGTRLSIL.

The table lists this clone with a count of one. The chain employs TRBV11-2 and TRBJ2-1; possible D gene TRBD2, 6 bases. The CDR3 runs 16 residues. The V gene lost 5 bases and the J gene lost 5 bases, with 19 bases spanning the gap. In germline, CDR1 is SGHAT, CDR2 FQNNGV. CDR3 nucleotides: TGTGCCAGCAGCCCGCTTAGGGGAGGCCATCACAATGAGCAGTTCTTC. Translated, it gives CASSPLRGGHHNEQFF.

This chain uses TRBV5-1 with TRBJ2-7, with 7 bases that match TRBD1. The CDR3 consists of 14 residues. Trimming removed 5 bases from V and 5 bases from J; junction bases left unmatched: 10. The germline V gene has CDR1 SGHRS and CDR2 YFSETQ. The CDR3 loop is CASRTLVGGNEQYF. CDR3 coding DNA: TGCGCCAGCAGAACGCTTGTAGGGGGCAACGAGCAGTACTTC.